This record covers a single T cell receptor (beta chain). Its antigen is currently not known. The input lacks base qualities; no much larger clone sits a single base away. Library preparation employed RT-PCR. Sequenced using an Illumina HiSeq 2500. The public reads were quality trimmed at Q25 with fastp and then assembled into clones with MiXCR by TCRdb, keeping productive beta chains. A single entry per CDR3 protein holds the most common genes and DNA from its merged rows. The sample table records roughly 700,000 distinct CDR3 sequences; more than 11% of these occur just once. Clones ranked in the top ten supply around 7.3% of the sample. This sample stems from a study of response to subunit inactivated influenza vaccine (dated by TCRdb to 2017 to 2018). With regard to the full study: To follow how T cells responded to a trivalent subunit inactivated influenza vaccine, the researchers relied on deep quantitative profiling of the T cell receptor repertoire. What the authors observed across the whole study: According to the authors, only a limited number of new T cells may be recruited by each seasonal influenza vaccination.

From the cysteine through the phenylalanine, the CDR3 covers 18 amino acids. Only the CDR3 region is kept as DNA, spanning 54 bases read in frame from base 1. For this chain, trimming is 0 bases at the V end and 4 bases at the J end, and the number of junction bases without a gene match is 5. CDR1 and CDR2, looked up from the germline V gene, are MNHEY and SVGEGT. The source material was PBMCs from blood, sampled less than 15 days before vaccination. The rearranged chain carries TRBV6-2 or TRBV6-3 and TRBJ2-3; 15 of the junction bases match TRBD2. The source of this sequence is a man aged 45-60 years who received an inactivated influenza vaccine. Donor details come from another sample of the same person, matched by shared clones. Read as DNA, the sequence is TGTGCCAGCAGTTACTCTACCCGGACTAGCGGGGGGGCAGATACGCAGTATTTT. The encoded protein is CASSYSTRTSGGADTQYF.